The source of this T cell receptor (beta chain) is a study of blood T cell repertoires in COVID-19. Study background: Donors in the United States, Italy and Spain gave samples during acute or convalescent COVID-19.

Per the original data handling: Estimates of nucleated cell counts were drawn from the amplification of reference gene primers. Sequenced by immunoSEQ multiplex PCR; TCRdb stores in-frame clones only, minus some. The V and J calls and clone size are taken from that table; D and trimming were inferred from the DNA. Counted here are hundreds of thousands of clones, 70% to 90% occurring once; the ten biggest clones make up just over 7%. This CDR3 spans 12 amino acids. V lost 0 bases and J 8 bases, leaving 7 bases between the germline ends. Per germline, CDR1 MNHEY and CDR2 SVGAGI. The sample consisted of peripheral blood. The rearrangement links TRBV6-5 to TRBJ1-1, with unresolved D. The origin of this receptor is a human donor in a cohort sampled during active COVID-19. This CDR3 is CASSYSAFEAFF. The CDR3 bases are TGTGCCAGCAGTTACTCGGCCTTCGAAGCTTTCTTT.